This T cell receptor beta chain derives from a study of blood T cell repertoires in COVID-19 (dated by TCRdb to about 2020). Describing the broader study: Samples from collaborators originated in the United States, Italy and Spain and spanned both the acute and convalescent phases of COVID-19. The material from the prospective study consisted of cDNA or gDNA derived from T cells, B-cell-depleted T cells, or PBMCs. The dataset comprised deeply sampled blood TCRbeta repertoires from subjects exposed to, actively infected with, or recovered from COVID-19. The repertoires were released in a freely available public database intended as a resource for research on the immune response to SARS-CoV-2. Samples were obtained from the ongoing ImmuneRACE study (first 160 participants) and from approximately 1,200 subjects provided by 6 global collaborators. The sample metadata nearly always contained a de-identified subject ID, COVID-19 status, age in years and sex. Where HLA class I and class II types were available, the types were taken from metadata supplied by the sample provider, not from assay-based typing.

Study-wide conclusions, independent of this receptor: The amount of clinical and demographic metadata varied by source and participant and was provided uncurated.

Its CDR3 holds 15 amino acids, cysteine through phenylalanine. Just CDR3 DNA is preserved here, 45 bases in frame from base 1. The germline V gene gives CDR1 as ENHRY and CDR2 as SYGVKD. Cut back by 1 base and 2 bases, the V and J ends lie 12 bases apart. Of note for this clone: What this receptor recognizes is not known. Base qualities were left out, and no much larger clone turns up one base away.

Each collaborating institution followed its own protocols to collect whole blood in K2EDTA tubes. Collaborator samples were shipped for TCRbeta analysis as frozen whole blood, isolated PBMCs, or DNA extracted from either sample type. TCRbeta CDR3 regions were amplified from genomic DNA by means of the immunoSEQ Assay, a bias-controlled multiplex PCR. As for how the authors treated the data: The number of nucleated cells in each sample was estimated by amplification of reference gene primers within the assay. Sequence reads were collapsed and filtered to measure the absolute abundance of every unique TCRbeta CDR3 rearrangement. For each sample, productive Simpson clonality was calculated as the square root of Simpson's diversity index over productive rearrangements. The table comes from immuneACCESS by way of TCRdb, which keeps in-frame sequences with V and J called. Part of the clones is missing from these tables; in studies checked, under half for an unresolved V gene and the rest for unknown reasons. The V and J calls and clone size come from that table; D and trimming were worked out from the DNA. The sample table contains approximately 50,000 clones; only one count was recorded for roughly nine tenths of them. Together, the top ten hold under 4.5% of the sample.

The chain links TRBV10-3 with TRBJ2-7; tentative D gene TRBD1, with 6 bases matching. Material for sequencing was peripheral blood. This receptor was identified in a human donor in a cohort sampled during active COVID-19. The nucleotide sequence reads TGTGCCATCAGTGAGTGGCAGGGGCGACCCTACGAGCAGTACTTC. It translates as CAISEWQGRPYEQYF.